The sequence of this T cell receptor (beta chain) was determined in a study of T cells in Graves' hyperthyroidism and ophthalmopathy. Source material for PBMCs was 10 ml fresh peripheral blood. This clonotype was counted a few times. RNA transcripts served as the template for amplifying TCR beta CDR3 regions. A set of HTBI primers served as the primers for a first-round RT-PCR of the TCR CDR3. TCRdb re-analysed the multiplex PCR reads in MiXCR, keeping a single row per CDR3 protein. There are about 380,000 distinct CDR3 sequences in the sample; 18% occur only once, and over 35% lies in the top ten. Sequenced sample: blood. The receptor was isolated from a man aged 18 to 30 with Graves' ophthalmopathy.

Written as DNA, the CDR3 is TGTGCCAGCAGCCAAGAGACAGGGAAAAGCGGCTACACCTTC. Protein sequence: CASSQETGKSGYTF. The chain is built from TRBV5-4 and TRBJ1-2; TRBD1 agrees at 7 bases. The CDR3 runs to 14 residues. V dropped 4 bases and J dropped 8; count of bases not matched to a gene: 11. Germline loops: CDR1 SGHNT, CDR2 YYREEE (reference sequence).